Included here is one T cell receptor (beta chain) sequence, with context. This record comes from a study of blood T cells in healthy people across ages. Next came a second PCR, run for about 6 to 12 cycles, which used a sample-barcoded 5' primer along with a J-beta primer mix. TCRdb re-derived calls from the 5' RACE reads in MiXCR, one entry per CDR3 protein. The profile shows about 720,000 distinct CDR3 sequences, roughly 20% of them singletons. The study recruited healthy Caucasian donors from Russia who were aged roughly 6 to 95. The CDR3 loop spans 14 amino acids. Germline V gene sequence: CDR1 SGHVS, CDR2 FNYEAQ.

The TCR comes from a man in his sixties or seventies in good health. This chain connects TRBV7-6 to TRBJ2-5; D call uncertain. Judging by the DNA end, TRBJ2-7 fits better; the J call may be wrong. Sequencing was carried out using blood. In nucleotides, the CDR3 is TGTGCCAGCAGCTTAGGGGCAAAGCCCTACGAGCAGTACTTC. Translating it yields CASSLGAKPYEQYF.